The 26 T cell receptor beta chains reported below all come from one sample, sequenced in a study of blood T cell repertoires in COVID-19. Assay: immunoSEQ multiplex PCR; the TCRdb copy retains only in-frame clones and omits some. The sample includes roughly 220,000 clones, approximately 80% seen only once; the top ten take 20%. The sequenced material came from peripheral blood. The receptors originated from a man between 25 and 39 years old with active or convalescent COVID-19.

The CDR3 coding sequence is TGTGCCTACCAAGGGGCGACAGGGGCCCCAAGCTACGAGCAGTACTTC. As protein: CAYQGATGAPSYEQYF. The J gene is TRBJ2-7, the V gene TRBV30; TRBD1 agrees at 8 bases. This CDR3 is 16 amino acids long. The V gene's germline CDR1 is GTSNPN and CDR2 SVGIG (reference sequence). V was clipped by 7 bases and J by 3 bases; unmatched bases: 17. Based on the CDR3 plus reference TRBV30 and TRBJ2-7, the full variable domain is SQTIHQWPATLVQPVGSPLSLECTVEGTSNPNLYWYRQAAGRGLQLLFYSVGIGQISSEVPQNLSASRPQDRQFILSSKKLLLSDSGFYLCAYQGATGAPSYEQYFGPGTRLTVT.

Comments on this clone: Other nucleotide sequences from this sample produce the same CDR3. The chain employs TRBV4-3 and TRBJ1-4; the match to TRBD1 covers 10 bases. CDR3 size: 15 residues. The germline CDR1 and CDR2 sequences are LGHNA and YSLEER. Germline trimming cut 1 base from V and 8 bases from J; bases unmatched to any gene: 4. CDR3 protein: CASSQGDRGGEKLFF. The CDR3 DNA reads as TGCGCCAGCAGCCAAGGGGACAGGGGAGGCGAAAAACTGTTTTTT.

The chain uses TRBV15 and TRBJ2-3, with 11 bases fitting TRBD1. V trimming: 1 base; J trimming: 12 bases; junction bases outside the gene matches: 21. The CDR3 totals 19 residues. Germline V CDR1 and CDR2: LNHNV, YYDKDF (reference sequence). In nucleotides, the CDR3 is TGTGCCACCAGCAGAGTAGCCCTCGGACAGGGGGCCCCCCGAGGTAGACAGTATTTT. The encoded protein is CATSRVALGQGAPRGRQYF.

The chain couples TRBV19 to TRBJ2-7; no firm D call. Germline values: CDR1 LNHDA, CDR2 SQIVND (reference sequence). Trimming shortened V by 3 bases and J by 6 bases, and 9 bases separated the two germline ends. This CDR3 contains 12 residues. In nucleotides, the CDR3 is TGTGCCAGTAGTATTGACTTTCGCGAGCAGTACTTC. Protein: CASSIDFREQYF.

Note on this clone: An end of the junction does not agree with germline; a read error may underlie this. The chain employs TRBV18 and TRBJ2-3; D possibly corresponds to TRBD2 (6 bases). CDR3 length: 17 amino acids. In germline, CDR1 is KGHSH, CDR2 LQKENI. The CDR3 sequence: CASSPQFGGPPTDTQYF. The CDR3 nucleotides read TGTGCCAGCTCCCCACAATTCGGGGGACCCCCCACAGATACGCAGTATTTT.

This rearrangement joins TRBV30 to TRBJ1-2; D unclear. This CDR3 is built from 12 residues. The germline V gene has CDR1 GTSNPN and CDR2 SVGIG (reference sequence). V lost 1 base to trimming and J lost 7 bases, with 10 bases between them. CDR3 nucleotides: TGTGCCTGGAGTGGGCGACCGGGTGGCTACACCTTC. Amino acids: CAWSGRPGGYTF.

The chain employs TRBV19 and TRBJ2-7, with D maybe TRBD2 (6 bases). The CDR3 loop spans 14 amino acids. V lost 4 bases and J 6 bases, leaving 16 bases between the germline ends. Germline lookup yields CDR1 LNHDA and CDR2 SQIVND (reference sequence). The CDR3 is CASSRAEGLGEQYF. In DNA, the CDR3 is TGTGCCAGTAGTAGAGCGGAGGGGTTAGGCGAGCAGTACTTC.

The J gene is TRBJ1-5, the V gene TRBV24-1; D perhaps matches TRBD1 (6 bases). The ends were cut back, 7 bases at V and 0 bases at J, with 9 bases in the middle. There are 14 residues in the CDR3. Germline assignment: CDR1 KGHDR and CDR2 SFDVKD. CDR3 in DNA: TGTGCCACCAGACGGACAGATAGCAATCAGCCCCAGCATTTT. Translated: CATRRTDSNQPQHF.

The gene calls are TRBV18 and TRBJ2-2, with 7 positions matching TRBD1. This CDR3 spans 15 amino acids. After removal of 4 bases from V and 1 base from J, the junction contained 3 bases not matched to a gene. Germline CDR1 is KGHSH and CDR2 is LQKENI. This chain's CDR3 is CASSQRQGNTGELFF. The CDR3 DNA reads TGTGCCAGCTCACAAAGACAGGGGAACACCGGGGAGCTGTTTTTT.

The chain links TRBV10-3 to TRBJ1-4; D perhaps matches TRBD1 (6 bases). CDR1 and CDR2 from the germline V gene are ENHRY and SYGVKD. The CDR3 runs to 15 residues. Trimming took off 2 bases at V and 5 bases at J, with 12 bases between the two ends. The CDR3 bases are TGTGCCATCAGTGAGGTAGGGGGTGAGAATGAAAAACTGTTTTTT. Translated, it gives CAISEVGGENEKLFF.

The V gene is TRBV15, the J gene TRBJ1-1; D is unclear. Germline V gene lookup returns CDR1 LNHNV and CDR2 YYDKDF (reference sequence). V shed 0 bases and J shed 0 bases, with 5 bases lying between them. The CDR3 sequence is 14 residues long. The CDR3, as DNA: TGTGCCACCAGCAGAGATTTCGTGAACACTGAAGCTTTCTTT. It specifies CATSRDFVNTEAFF.

This sequence joins TRBV24-1 and TRBJ2-5; 8 nucleotides match TRBD1. Losses at the gene ends were 4 bases for V and 5 bases for J; bases not matched to a gene: 8. Per germline, CDR1 KGHDR and CDR2 SFDVKD. This CDR3 is built from 15 residues. This CDR3 reads CATSDPGGAGETQYF. The CDR3 bases are TGTGCCACCAGTGACCCAGGGGGCGCGGGGGAGACCCAGTACTTC.

This chain links TRBV19 with TRBJ1-5; 8 bases map to TRBD1. This CDR3 spans 17 amino acids. Trimming removed 4 bases from V and 5 bases from J; junction bases left unmatched: 13. The germline CDR1 and CDR2 sequences are LNHDA and SQIVND (reference sequence). CDR3 region: CASSRDRRITNHQPQHF. CDR3 DNA: TGTGCCAGTAGTAGGGACAGGAGGATAACCAATCATCAGCCCCAGCATTTT. The entire variable domain, with the rest obtained from reference TRBV19 and TRBJ1-5, is as follows: DGGITQSPKYLFRKEGQNVTLSCEQNLNHDAMYWYRQDPGQGLRLIYYSQIVNDFQKGDIAEGYSVSREKKESFPLTVTSAQKNPTAFYLCASSRDRRITNHQPQHFGDGTRLSIL.

The chain couples TRBV19 to TRBJ1-6; 8 positions match TRBD1. V was clipped by 5 bases and J by 0 bases; unmatched bases: 9. The CDR3 consists of 18 residues. Germline CDR1 is LNHDA and CDR2 is SQIVND (reference sequence). CDR3 loop: CASSLTGTGYSYNSPLHF. The CDR3 region has the DNA TGTGCCAGTAGTCTCACCGGGACAGGATACTCCTATAATTCACCCCTCCACTTT. Full variable domain (outside the CDR3, taken from reference TRBV19 and TRBJ1-6): DGGITQSPKYLFRKEGQNVTLSCEQNLNHDAMYWYRQDPGQGLRLIYYSQIVNDFQKGDIAEGYSVSREKKESFPLTVTSAQKNPTAFYLCASSLTGTGYSYNSPLHFGNGTRLTVT.

The chain carries TRBV7-6 and TRBJ2-2, with 8 bases lining up with TRBD1. CDR1 is SGHVS and CDR2 is FNYEAQ in the germline V gene. Trimming removed 5 bases from V and 1 base from J; junction bases left unmatched: 6. The CDR3 contains 16 residues. The CDR3 nucleotides are TGTGCCAGCAGCCCCCGACAGGGGAAGAACACCGGGGAGCTGTTTTTT. Residues: CASSPRQGKNTGELFF.

The rearrangement links TRBV10-3 to TRBJ2-3; possibly TRBD2 for D (6 bases). Germline CDR1 and CDR2: ENHRY and SYGVKD. The CDR3 has 16 residues. Trimming removed 6 bases from V and 2 bases from J, with 18 bases in between. The CDR3 loop reads CAISEPDYPYTDTQYF. In DNA form, the CDR3 reads TGTGCCATCAGCGAACCGGACTACCCCTACACAGATACGCAGTATTTT.

This chain joins TRBV6-2 or TRBV6-3 and TRBJ1-1; 8 bases are a match to TRBD1. The CDR3 length is 11 residues. V shed 4 bases and J 8 bases; nucleotides not matched to a gene: 0. Per the germline V gene, CDR1 is MNHEY and CDR2 is SVGEGT. The CDR3 DNA follows: TGTGCCAGCAGTTGGACAGGGGAAGCTTTCTTT. It yields the protein CASSWTGEAFF.

This rearrangement joins TRBV30 to TRBJ1-2, with 10 bases identical to TRBD1. The CDR3 extends over 15 amino acids. Per the germline V gene, CDR1 is GTSNPN and CDR2 is SVGIG (reference sequence). The ends lost 3 bases at V and 4 bases at J; junction bases unmatched: 8. CDR3 amino acids: CAWSQTGGSTYGYTF. In DNA form, the CDR3 reads TGTGCCTGGAGCCAGACAGGGGGCTCAACCTATGGCTACACCTTC.

This chain connects TRBV3-1 (or the pseudogene TRBV3-2) to TRBJ2-5; 9 bases are a match to TRBD2. CDR3 length equals 15 residues. The V gene's germline CDR1 is LGHDT and CDR2 YNNKEL (reference sequence). The V segment lost 3 bases and the J segment 5 bases; nucleotides outside the gene matches: 7. CDR3 in amino acids: CASSQSAGGPETQYF. In nucleotides, the CDR3 is TGTGCCAGCAGCCAGTCGGCGGGGGGGCCGGAGACCCAGTACTTC.

In its sample, this clone was seen once. CDR3 sequence reads: CASSSTGTGNGETQYF. CDR3 bases: TGTGCCAGCAGCTCCACCGGGACAGGGAATGGAGAGACCCAGTACTTC. This rearrangement joins TRBV7-9 to TRBJ2-5, with 9 bases identical to TRBD1. V shed 4 bases and J 4 bases; nucleotides not matched to a gene: 10. Per the germline V gene, CDR1 is SEHNR and CDR2 is FQNEAQ (reference sequence). This CDR3 is built from 16 residues.

The gene calls are TRBV28 and TRBJ1-3; 8 nucleotides align to TRBD1. CDR1 and CDR2 (germline): MDHEN, SYDVKM. The V gene end was trimmed by 6 bases and the J gene end by 4 bases; junction bases not matched to a gene: 5. The CDR3 loop spans 14 amino acids. This chain's CDR3 is CASSSGGKGNTIYF. The DNA of the CDR3 is TGTGCCAGCAGCTCAGGGGGCAAGGGAAACACCATATATTTT.

The V call is TRBV4-2, the J call TRBJ2-1; D is perhaps TRBD1 (5 bases). Trimming took off 1 base at V and 0 bases at J, with 13 bases between the two ends. This CDR3 has 17 amino acids. Germline V CDR1 and CDR2: LGHNA, YNFKEQ. CDR3 amino acids: CASSQVGPASSYNEQFF. CDR3 nucleotide sequence: TGTGCCAGCAGCCAAGTGGGGCCGGCTAGCTCCTACAATGAGCAGTTCTTC.

V gene TRBV7-8 combines with J gene TRBJ2-7; 7 bases line up with TRBD2. Germline trimming cut 0 bases from V and 0 bases from J; bases unmatched to any gene: 8. This CDR3 region has 17 residues. Germline values: CDR1 SGHVS, CDR2 FQNEAQ. The CDR3 DNA is TGTGCCAGCAGCTTAGCGCGCCAGCGGGGAAGCTCCTACGAGCAGTACTTC. It codes for CASSLARQRGSSYEQYF.

This clone occurred once. The V and J genes are TRBV4-3 and TRBJ2-2, with D uncertain. Germline loops: CDR1 LGHNA, CDR2 YSLEER. With 1 base removed from V and 4 bases from J, the gap between germline ends came to 7 bases. The CDR3 runs 14 residues. The CDR3 loop is CASSQVRFTGELFF. CDR3 sequence (DNA): TGCGCCAGCAGCCAAGTACGGTTCACCGGGGAGCTGTTTTTT.

The chain couples TRBV19 to TRBJ1-3, with D perhaps matching TRBD1 (5 bases). V was clipped by 3 bases and J by 2 bases, with 11 bases between them. Germline lookup yields CDR1 LNHDA and CDR2 SQIVND (reference sequence). The CDR3 sequence is 15 residues long. CDR3 sequence: CASSIGGATGNTIYF. The CDR3, as DNA: TGTGCCAGTAGTATTGGAGGGGCAACTGGAAACACCATATATTTT.

V gene TRBV6-5 combines with J gene TRBJ2-7, with TRBD2 identical over 7 bases. This CDR3 contains 15 residues. CDR1 and CDR2 from the germline V gene are MNHEY and SVGAGI. V was clipped by 2 bases and J by 2 bases; unmatched bases: 6. CDR3: CASSYGIAGTYEQYF. The CDR3 nucleotides are TGTGCCAGCAGTTACGGGATAGCGGGTACCTACGAGCAGTACTTC.